The clone carrying this TCR beta chain was seen a handful of times. MiXCR, applied by TCRdb to the 5' RACE reads, yields one record per CDR3 protein. Found here are under 60,000 distinct CDR3 sequences, 7.5% to 9.5% of them singletons; the top ten hold around 4.2%. This CDR3 region has 15 residues. The data were taken from a study of early T cells in non-severe SARS-CoV-2 infection. This chain joins TRBV12-2 and TRBJ2-7; no check of the table's D call, TRBD2, against the DNA was made. TRBV12-2 is a known pseudogene. The sequenced sample was whole blood. The clonotype was recovered from an adult who was a healthcare worker with PCR-confirmed SARS-CoV-2 infection or an uninfected control (not recorded which). DNA for the CDR3: TGTGCAAGTCGCTTAGGAGGGAGGCCCTCCTACGAGCAGTACTTC. Residues: CASRLGGRPSYEQYF.